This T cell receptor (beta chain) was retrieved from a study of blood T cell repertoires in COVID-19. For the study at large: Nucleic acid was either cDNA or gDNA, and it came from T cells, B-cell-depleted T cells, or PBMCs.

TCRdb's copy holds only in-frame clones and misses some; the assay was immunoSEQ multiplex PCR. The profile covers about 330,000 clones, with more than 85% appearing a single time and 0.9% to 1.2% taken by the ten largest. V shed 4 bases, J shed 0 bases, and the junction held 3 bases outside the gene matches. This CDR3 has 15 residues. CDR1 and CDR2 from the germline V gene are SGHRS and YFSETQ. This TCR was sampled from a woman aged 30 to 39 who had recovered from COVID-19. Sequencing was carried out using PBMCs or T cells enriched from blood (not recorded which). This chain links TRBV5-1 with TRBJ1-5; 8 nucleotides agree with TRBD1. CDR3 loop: CASSQTGVSNQPQHF. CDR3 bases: TGCGCCAGCAGCCAGACAGGGGTTAGCAATCAGCCCCAGCATTTT. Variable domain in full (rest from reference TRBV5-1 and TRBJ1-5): KAGVTQTPRYLIKTRGQQVTLSCSPISGHRSVSWYQQTPGQGLQFLFEYFSETQRNKGNFPGRFSGRQFSNSRSEMNVSTLELGDSALYLCASSQTGVSNQPQHFGDGTRLSIL.